The 26 T cell receptor beta chains given below trace back to one sample, sequenced in a study of cytomegalovirus exposure and HLA in healthy donors. Profiled with immunoSEQ multiplex PCR; TCRdb holds only in-frame clones, not every one. The data show 200,000 to 250,000 clones, around 78% seen once. The sequencing input was PBMCs. The receptors were gathered from a woman aged 18-29 years in good health and CMV-seronegative.

The rearrangement joins TRBV6-1 to TRBJ1-1, with 7 nucleotides matching TRBD1. Trimming cost V 5 bases and J 5 bases; bases outside gene matches: 11. The CDR3 has 15 residues. From germline, CDR1 is MNHNS and CDR2 SASEGT. CDR3 sequence (DNA): TGTGCCAGCAGTATCAGGGGGGTTGGGAATACTGAAGCTTTCTTT. Residues: CASSIRGVGNTEAFF.

This chain links TRBV6-6 with TRBJ2-6; D tentatively fits TRBD1 or TRBD2 (5 bases each). Germline V lookup: CDR1 MNHNY, CDR2 SVGAGI (reference sequence). Trimming took off 2 bases at V and 2 bases at J, with 7 bases between the two ends. The CDR3 has 15 amino acids. The CDR3 loop is CASSYEGTGANVLTF. The CDR3 DNA follows: TGTGCCAGCAGTTACGAGGGGACTGGGGCCAACGTCCTGACTTTC.

The rearrangement uses TRBV2 and TRBJ1-4; D possibly corresponds to TRBD1 (5 bases). V lost 7 bases and J 6 bases, leaving 15 bases between the germline ends. Germline CDR1 is SNHLY and CDR2 is FYNNEI. The CDR3 is made up of 14 amino acids. Here the CDR3 DNA reads TGTGCCAGCATTCCAGGGAGTTTGGATGAAAAACTGTTTTTT. Protein product: CASIPGSLDEKLFF. Full variable domain (missing parts from reference TRBV2 and TRBJ1-4): EPEVTQTPSHQVTQMGQEVILRCVPISNHLYFYWYRQILGQKVEFLVSFYNNEISEKSEIFDDQFSVERPDGSNFTLKIRSTKLEDSAMYFCASIPGSLDEKLFFGSGTQLSVL.

This rearrangement joins TRBV19 to TRBJ1-5, with a possible D match to TRBD1 (5 bases). In germline, CDR1 is LNHDA, CDR2 SQIVND (reference sequence). The CDR3 contains 14 residues. Trimming cost V 4 bases and J 2 bases, with 9 bases left between them. CDR3 protein: CASSTWGRNQPQHF. The CDR3 region has the DNA TGTGCCAGTAGTACTTGGGGACGCAATCAGCCCCAGCATTTT.

V and J are TRBV4-1 and TRBJ2-1; D perhaps matches TRBD1 (5 bases). Trimming took 4 bases from V and 4 from J, leaving 8 bases between them. Germline V lookup: CDR1 MGHRA, CDR2 YSYEKL. The CDR3 spans 13 residues. CDR3 sequence: CASSRPGYNEQFF. The CDR3 DNA sequence: TGCGCCAGCAGCCGGCCAGGGTACAATGAGCAGTTCTTC.

V usage is TRBV18 and J usage is TRBJ1-1, with D possibly TRBD1 on 6 matching bases. This CDR3 region has 15 residues. Trimming pared 2 bases from V and 8 bases from J, leaving 18 bases between. Germline CDR1 is KGHSH and CDR2 is LQKENI. The CDR3 sequence: CASSPKGRGTLEAFF. For the CDR3, the DNA is TGTGCCAGCTCACCAAAGGGACGAGGGACATTGGAAGCTTTCTTT.

V gene TRBV4-2 combines with J gene TRBJ2-5; D possibly uses TRBD1 or TRBD2 (5 bases each). The CDR3 consists of 13 residues. V was clipped by 0 bases and J by 4 bases, with 6 bases between them. Germline values: CDR1 LGHNA, CDR2 YNFKEQ. The CDR3 bases are TGTGCCAGCAGCCAAGATGGGGGAGAGACCCAGTACTTC. This gives the protein CASSQDGGETQYF.

The chain couples TRBV9 to TRBJ2-1; 11 bases are a match to TRBD2. With V trimmed by 4 bases and J by 4 bases, 13 bases remained unmatched. The CDR3 is 18 amino acids. Per the germline V gene, CDR1 is SGDLS and CDR2 is YYNGEE. In DNA form, the CDR3 reads TGTGCCAGCAGCCACTCTATTAATAGCGGGAGGGCGTACAATGAGCAGTTCTTC. It specifies CASSHSINSGRAYNEQFF. Full variable domain (outside the CDR3, taken from reference TRBV9 and TRBJ2-1): DSGVTQTPKHLITATGQRVTLRCSPRSGDLSVYWYQQSLDQGLQFLIQYYNGEERAKGNILERFSAQQFPDLHSELNLSSLELGDSALYFCASSHSINSGRAYNEQFFGPGTRLTVL.

The chain couples TRBV7-3 to TRBJ2-7, with TRBD2 as a possible D gene (6 bases). CDR1 is SGHTA, CDR2 FQGTGA, per germline. Trimming removed 5 bases from V and 1 base from J, with 9 bases in between. The CDR3 is 13 residues long. The CDR3 here is CASSPGLSYEQYF. CDR3 coding DNA: TGTGCCAGCAGCCCGGGACTGTCCTACGAGCAGTACTTC.

The chain is built from TRBV27 and TRBJ1-3; possible D gene TRBD1, 5 bases. V lost 7 bases and J lost 0, with 13 bases in between. This CDR3 has 15 residues. Germline CDR1 reads MNHEY; CDR2 reads SMNVEV (reference sequence). CDR3 protein: CASTLTAHSGNTIYF. The DNA of the CDR3 is TGTGCCAGCACCCTGACAGCACACTCTGGAAACACCATATATTTT.

The gene calls are TRBV5-4 and TRBJ2-7; tentatively, D is TRBD1 (5 bases). The CDR3 is 13 residues long. Germline V CDR1 and CDR2: SGHNT, YYREEE (reference sequence). Trimming removed 2 bases at V and 2 bases at J, with 8 bases between. The CDR3 nucleotides are TGTGCCAGCAGCTTCCAGGGAACCTACGAGCAGTACTTC. This gives the protein CASSFQGTYEQYF.

This clone was observed a few times. This chain connects TRBV11-2 to TRBJ2-1; D may be TRBD2 (5 bases). Germline V gene data show CDR1 as SGHAT and CDR2 as FQNNGV. The V gene lost 2 bases and the J gene lost 2 bases, with 7 bases spanning the gap. The CDR3 runs 14 residues. CDR3 sequence: CASSLSSAYNEQFF. CDR3 sequence (DNA): TGTGCCAGCAGCTTAAGTAGCGCCTACAATGAGCAGTTCTTC.

The rearrangement joins TRBV27 to TRBJ2-7; 9 positions agree with TRBD2. After removal of 5 bases from V and 4 bases from J, the junction contained 12 bases not matched to a gene. CDR3 length: 16 residues. Germline CDR1 is MNHEY and CDR2 is SMNVEV (reference sequence). CDR3 protein: CASSPRGSGSRYEQYF. CDR3 nucleotide sequence: TGTGCCAGCAGTCCCCGGGGTAGCGGGAGCAGGTACGAGCAGTACTTC.

The rearrangement uses TRBV19 and TRBJ1-1; D is unclear. Germline CDR1 reads LNHDA; CDR2 reads SQIVND (reference sequence). The V and J ends lost 6 bases and 1 base respectively, with 18 bases between them. The CDR3 spans 16 residues. CDR3 in amino acids: CASSPGRRHANTEAFF. In DNA, the CDR3 is TGTGCCAGTAGCCCCGGACGGCGACATGCGAACACTGAAGCTTTCTTT.

This chain uses TRBV30 with TRBJ2-1; 8 bases match TRBD2. The CDR3 totals 15 residues. The germline gives CDR1 GTSNPN, CDR2 SVGIG (reference sequence). The junction had 13 bases not matched to a gene; V was cut back by 7 bases and J by 5 bases. For the CDR3, the DNA is TGTGCCTTCCACGGGGGGGCCGATTCCCACAATGAGCAGTTCTTC. This codes for CAFHGGADSHNEQFF.

This chain links TRBV6-1 with TRBJ2-2; possibly TRBD1 for D (6 bases). Trimming shortened V by 11 bases and J by 3 bases, and 10 bases separated the two germline ends. CDR1 MNHNS and CDR2 SASEGT come from the germline V gene. This CDR3 is built from 12 residues. CDR3 region: CAVSGDTGELFF. The CDR3 DNA reads as TGTGCCGTATCAGGGGACACCGGGGAGCTGTTTTTT.

CDR3 sequence: CASSDVAGGDTQYF. The CDR3 nucleotides are TGTGCCAGCAGCGACGTAGCGGGAGGTGATACGCAGTATTTT. The chain joins TRBV7-3 to TRBJ2-3; 10 bases map to TRBD2. The V and J ends lost 5 bases and 6 bases, in that order; junction bases with no gene match: 5. CDR1 and CDR2 from the germline V gene are SGHTA and FQGTGA. The CDR3 totals 14 residues.

This chain uses TRBV5-6 with TRBJ1-2, with 10 bases identical to TRBD1. The germline V gene has CDR1 SGHDT and CDR2 YYEEEE. The CDR3 loop spans 17 amino acids. V gave up 0 bases and J gave up 7 bases; unmatched junction bases: 12. CDR3 nucleotide sequence: TGTGCCAGCAGCTTGGCCGCAACAGACAGGGGGCCCTTTGGCTACACCTTC. It translates to CASSLAATDRGPFGYTF. The entire variable domain, with the rest obtained from reference TRBV5-6 and TRBJ1-2, is as follows: DAGVTQSPTHLIKTRGQQVTLRCSPKSGHDTVSWYQQALGQGPQFIFQYYEEEERQRGNFPDRFSGHQFPNYSSELNVNALLLGDSALYLCASSLAATDRGPFGYTFGSGTRLTVV.

The chain has TRBV7-3 and TRBJ2-1; tentative D call: TRBD2 (6 bases). The CDR3 sequence is 16 residues long. Germline CDR1 is SGHTA and CDR2 is FQGTGA. Trimming stripped 1 base from V and 4 bases from J, with 14 bases between. CDR3 protein: CASSLRRANPYNEQFF. CDR3 coding DNA: TGTGCCAGCAGCTTAAGGAGGGCCAACCCGTACAATGAGCAGTTCTTC.

The genes are TRBV28 and TRBJ1-2; D gene unclear. There are 14 residues in the CDR3. Germline CDR1 reads MDHEN; CDR2 reads SYDVKM. The V and J ends lost 5 bases and 5 bases respectively, with 15 bases between them. The CDR3 loop is CASSPNGDTYGYTF. The CDR3 coding sequence is TGTGCCAGCAGTCCCAACGGCGATACTTATGGCTACACCTTC.

The chain is built from TRBV9 and TRBJ2-5, with 9 bases that match TRBD1. V lost 0 bases, J lost 1 base, and 1 base stayed unmatched. The CDR3 contains 15 residues. Germline V gene lookup returns CDR1 SGDLS and CDR2 YYNGEE. In DNA form, the CDR3 reads TGTGCCAGCAGCGTAGTACAGGGGGCCCAAGAGACCCAGTACTTC. The encoded protein is CASSVVQGAQETQYF.

On this clone itself: The identical CDR3 is also encoded by other nucleotide sequences in the sample. This chain connects TRBV27 to TRBJ1-2; D gene uncertain. Between the trimmed V and J ends, which lost 4 bases and 8 bases, there was a span of 11 bases. This CDR3 is built from 12 residues. Germline V gene lookup returns CDR1 MNHEY and CDR2 SMNVEV (reference sequence). Written as DNA, the CDR3 is TGTGCCAGCAGTTCCCCTTCCGGGGGCTACACCTTC. Its translation: CASSSPSGGYTF.

This chain connects TRBV19 to TRBJ2-5, with 15 bases matching TRBD2. The germline V gene encodes CDR1 LNHDA and CDR2 SQIVND (reference sequence). This CDR3 has 17 amino acids. Unmatched junction bases numbered 4, after V lost 4 bases and J lost 1 base. DNA of the CDR3: TGTGCCAGTAGTAGGGGACTAGCGGGAGGCTTCCAAGAGACCCAGTACTTC. Protein: CASSRGLAGGFQETQYF.

This clone was observed a few times. This chain links TRBV5-4 with TRBJ1-2; 10 nucleotides line up with TRBD1. CDR1 SGHNT and CDR2 YYREEE come from the germline V gene (reference sequence). This CDR3 is built from 14 residues. With 6 bases clipped from V and 8 bases from J, the junction kept 10 bases outside the gene matches. The CDR3 loop reads CASTKTGTGDGYTF. DNA of the CDR3: TGTGCCAGCACCAAGACCGGGACAGGGGACGGCTACACCTTC. Filled out from reference TRBV5-4 and TRBJ1-2, the complete variable domain reads ETGVTQSPTHLIKTRGQQVTLRCSSQSGHNTVSWYQQALGQGPQFIFQYYREEENGRGNFPPRFSGLQFPNYSSELNVNALELDDSALYLCASTKTGTGDGYTFGSGTRLTVV.

This chain connects TRBV5-1 to TRBJ1-2; D might be TRBD1 (5 bases). From germline, CDR1 is SGHRS and CDR2 YFSETQ. Between the trimmed V and J ends, which lost 1 base and 3 bases, there was a span of 16 bases. This CDR3 is 16 amino acids long. In DNA form, the CDR3 reads TGCGCCAGCAGCTTGAATACCGGGGCGCGGGACTATGGCTACACCTTC. Translating gives CASSLNTGARDYGYTF.

The V call is TRBV5-1, the J call TRBJ1-1; 7 nucleotides match TRBD1. Germline CDR1 is SGHRS and CDR2 is YFSETQ. J lost 5 bases, V lost 4 bases, and 8 bases had no gene match. The CDR3 is 14 amino acids. This chain's CDR3 is CASSPSDRVTEAFF. CDR3 sequence (DNA): TGCGCCAGCAGCCCAAGTGACAGGGTAACTGAAGCTTTCTTT. The variable domain in full, with the rest retrieved from reference TRBV5-1 and TRBJ1-1, is KAGVTQTPRYLIKTRGQQVTLSCSPISGHRSVSWYQQTPGQGLQFLFEYFSETQRNKGNFPGRFSGRQFSNSRSEMNVSTLELGDSALYLCASSPSDRVTEAFFGQGTRLTVV.